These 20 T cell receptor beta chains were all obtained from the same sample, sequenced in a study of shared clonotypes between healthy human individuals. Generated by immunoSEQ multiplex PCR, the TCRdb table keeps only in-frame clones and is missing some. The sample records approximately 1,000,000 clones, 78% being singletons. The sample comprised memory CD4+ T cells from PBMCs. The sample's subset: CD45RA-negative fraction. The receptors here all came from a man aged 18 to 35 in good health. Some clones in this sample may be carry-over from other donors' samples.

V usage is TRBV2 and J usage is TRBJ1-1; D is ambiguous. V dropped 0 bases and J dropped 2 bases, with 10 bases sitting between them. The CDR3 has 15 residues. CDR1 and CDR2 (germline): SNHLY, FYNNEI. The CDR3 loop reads CASSEASDGNTEAFF. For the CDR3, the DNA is TGTGCCAGCAGTGAAGCGTCGGACGGTAACACTGAAGCTTTCTTT.

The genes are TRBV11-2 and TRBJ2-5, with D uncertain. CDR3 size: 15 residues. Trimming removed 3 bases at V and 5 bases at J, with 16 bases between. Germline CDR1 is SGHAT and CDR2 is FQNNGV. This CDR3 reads CASSFDPLGRETQYF. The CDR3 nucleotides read TGTGCCAGCAGCTTCGATCCTCTAGGTCGGGAGACCCAGTACTTC.

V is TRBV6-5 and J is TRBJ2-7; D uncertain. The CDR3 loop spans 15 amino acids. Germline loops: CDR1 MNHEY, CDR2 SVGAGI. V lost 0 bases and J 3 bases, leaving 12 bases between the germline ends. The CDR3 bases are TGTGCCAGCAGTTACTCGCTAGGCCCGATCTACGAGCAGTACTTC. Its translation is CASSYSLGPIYEQYF.

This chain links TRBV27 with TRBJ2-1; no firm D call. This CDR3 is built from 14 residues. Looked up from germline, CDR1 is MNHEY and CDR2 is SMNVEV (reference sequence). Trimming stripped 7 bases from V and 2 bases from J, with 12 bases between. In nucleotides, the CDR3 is TGTGCCAGCAAAGGGCAGCGCACCTACAATGAGCAGTTCTTC. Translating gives CASKGQRTYNEQFF.

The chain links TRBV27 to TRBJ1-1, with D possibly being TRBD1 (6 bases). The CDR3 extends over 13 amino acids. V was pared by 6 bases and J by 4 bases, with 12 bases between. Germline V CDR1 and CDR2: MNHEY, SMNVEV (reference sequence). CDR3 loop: CASSLKGGTEAFF. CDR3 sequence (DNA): TGTGCCAGCAGCCTAAAGGGGGGCACTGAAGCTTTCTTT.

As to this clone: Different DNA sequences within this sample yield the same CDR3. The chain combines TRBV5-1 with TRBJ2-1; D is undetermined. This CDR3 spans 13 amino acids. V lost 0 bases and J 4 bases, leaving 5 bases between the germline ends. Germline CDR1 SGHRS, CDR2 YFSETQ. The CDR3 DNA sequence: TGCGCCAGCAGCTTGGGGGAATACAATGAGCAGTTCTTC. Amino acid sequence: CASSLGEYNEQFF.

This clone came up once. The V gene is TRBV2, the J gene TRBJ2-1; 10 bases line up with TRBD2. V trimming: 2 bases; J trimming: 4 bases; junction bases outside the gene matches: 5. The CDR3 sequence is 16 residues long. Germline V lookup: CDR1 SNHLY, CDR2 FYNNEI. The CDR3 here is CASSEQLAGLYNEQFF. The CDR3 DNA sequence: TGTGCCAGCAGTGAACAACTAGCGGGGTTATACAATGAGCAGTTCTTC.

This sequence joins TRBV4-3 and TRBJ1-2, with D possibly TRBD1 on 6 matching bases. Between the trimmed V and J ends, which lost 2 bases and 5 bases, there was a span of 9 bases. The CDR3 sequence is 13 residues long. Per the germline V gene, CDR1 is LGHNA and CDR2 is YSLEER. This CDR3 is CASSQPQGYGYTF. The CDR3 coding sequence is TGCGCCAGCAGCCAACCACAGGGTTATGGCTACACCTTC.

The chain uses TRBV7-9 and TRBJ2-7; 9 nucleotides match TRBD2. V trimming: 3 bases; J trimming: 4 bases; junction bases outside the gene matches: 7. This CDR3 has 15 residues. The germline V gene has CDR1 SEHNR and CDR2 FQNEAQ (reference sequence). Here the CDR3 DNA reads TGTGCCAGCAGCTTCGGGGCGGGAGGGCCGTACGAGCAGTACTTC. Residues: CASSFGAGGPYEQYF.

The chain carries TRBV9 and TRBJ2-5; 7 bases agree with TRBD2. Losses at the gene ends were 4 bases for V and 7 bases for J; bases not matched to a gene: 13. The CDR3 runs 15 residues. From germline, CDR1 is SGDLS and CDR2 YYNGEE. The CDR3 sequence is CASSPASGEVGTQYF. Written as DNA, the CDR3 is TGTGCCAGCAGCCCGGCGAGCGGGGAGGTGGGGACCCAGTACTTC.

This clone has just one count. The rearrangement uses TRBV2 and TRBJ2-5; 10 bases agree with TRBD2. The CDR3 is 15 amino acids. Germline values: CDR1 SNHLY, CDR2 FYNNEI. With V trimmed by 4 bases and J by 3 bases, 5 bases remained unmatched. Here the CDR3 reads CASSARLAGEETQYF. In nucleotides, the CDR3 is TGTGCCAGCAGTGCAAGGCTAGCGGGAGAAGAGACCCAGTACTTC. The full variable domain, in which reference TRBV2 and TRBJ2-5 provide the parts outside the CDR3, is EPEVTQTPSHQVTQMGQEVILRCVPISNHLYFYWYRQILGQKVEFLVSFYNNEISEKSEIFDDQFSVERPDGSNFTLKIRSTKLEDSAMYFCASSARLAGEETQYFGPGTRLLVL.

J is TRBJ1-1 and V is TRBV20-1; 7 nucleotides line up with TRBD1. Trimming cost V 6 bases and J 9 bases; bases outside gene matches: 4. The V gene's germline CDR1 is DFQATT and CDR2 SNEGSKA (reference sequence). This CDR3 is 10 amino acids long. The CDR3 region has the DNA TGCAGTGCAAGGGACAGAAAAGCTTTCTTT. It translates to CSARDRKAFF.

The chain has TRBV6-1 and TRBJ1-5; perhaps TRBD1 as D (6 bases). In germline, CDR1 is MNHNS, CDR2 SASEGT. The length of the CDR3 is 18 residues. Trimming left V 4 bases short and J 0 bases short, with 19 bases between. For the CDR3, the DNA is TGTGCCAGCAGTGTGTCCGGACAGCCCGTATATAGCAATCAGCCCCAGCATTTT. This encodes CASSVSGQPVYSNQPQHF.

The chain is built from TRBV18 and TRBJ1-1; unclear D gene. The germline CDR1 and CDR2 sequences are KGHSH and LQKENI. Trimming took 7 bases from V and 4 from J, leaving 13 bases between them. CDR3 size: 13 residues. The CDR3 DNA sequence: TGTGCCAGCTTTTCGAGTGCGGGCACTGAAGCTTTCTTT. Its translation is CASFSSAGTEAFF.

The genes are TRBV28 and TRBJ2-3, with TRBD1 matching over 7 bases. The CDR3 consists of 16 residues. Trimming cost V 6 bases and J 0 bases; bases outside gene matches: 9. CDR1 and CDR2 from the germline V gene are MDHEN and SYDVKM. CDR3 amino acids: CASSPGQFFSTDTQYF. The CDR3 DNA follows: TGTGCCAGCAGCCCGGGACAGTTCTTTAGCACAGATACGCAGTATTTT.

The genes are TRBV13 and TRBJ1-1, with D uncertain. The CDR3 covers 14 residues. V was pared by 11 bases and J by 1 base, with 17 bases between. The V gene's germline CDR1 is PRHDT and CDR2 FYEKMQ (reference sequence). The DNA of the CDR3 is TGTGCCGCATCTGCCGGGGAAGGGAACACTGAAGCTTTCTTT. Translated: CAASAGEGNTEAFF.

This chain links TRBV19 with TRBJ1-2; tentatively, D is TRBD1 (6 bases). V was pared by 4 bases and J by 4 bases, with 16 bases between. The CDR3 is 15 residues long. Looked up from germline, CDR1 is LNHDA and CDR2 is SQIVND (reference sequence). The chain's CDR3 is CASSRGQLDLYGYTF. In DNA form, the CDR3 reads TGTGCCAGTAGTAGAGGACAGTTAGATCTCTATGGCTACACCTTC.

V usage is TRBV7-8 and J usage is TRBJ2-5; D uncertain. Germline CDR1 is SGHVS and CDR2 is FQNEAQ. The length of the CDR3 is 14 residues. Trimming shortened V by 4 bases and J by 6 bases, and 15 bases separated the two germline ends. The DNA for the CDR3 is TGTGCCAGCAGCTCCCGTGCCAGAATGCAGACCCAGTACTTC. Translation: CASSSRARMQTQYF. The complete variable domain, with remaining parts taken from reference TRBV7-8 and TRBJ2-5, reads GAGVSQSPRYKVAKRGQDVALRCDPISGHVSLFWYQQALGQGPEFLTYFQNEAQLDKSGLPSDRFFAERPEGSVSTLKIQRTQQEDSAVYLCASSSRARMQTQYFGPGTRLLVL.

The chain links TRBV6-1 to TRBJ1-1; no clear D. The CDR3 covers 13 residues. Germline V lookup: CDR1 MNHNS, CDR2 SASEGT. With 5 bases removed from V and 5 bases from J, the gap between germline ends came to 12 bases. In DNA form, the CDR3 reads TGTGCCAGCAGTCTCCGGAGTAGGACTGAAGCTTTCTTT. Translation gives CASSLRSRTEAFF.

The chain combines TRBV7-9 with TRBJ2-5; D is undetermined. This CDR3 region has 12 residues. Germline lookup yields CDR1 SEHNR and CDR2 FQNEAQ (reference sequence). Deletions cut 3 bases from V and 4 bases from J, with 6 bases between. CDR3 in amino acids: CASSFSGETQYF. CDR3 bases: TGTGCCAGCAGCTTTAGTGGAGAGACCCAGTACTTC.